These T cell receptor beta chains were read from a single sample in a study of sequential checkpoint blockade in melanoma. Using immunoSEQ multiplex PCR, the repertoire was profiled, and TCRdb retains in-frame clones only, with some absent. The table has over 15,000 clones, 70% seen once. Here the sequenced sample was CD8+ T cells sorted from blood (inferred from file names), taken from a patient given nivolumab and ipilimumab in sequence. The receptors come from a human donor with melanoma. Both conserved end residues are part of each CDR3. Fields, in order: D gene, J gene, clone size, V gene, CDR3 protein, CDR3 DNA. The D gene is left open where the match is weak. Size is stated for part of the rows, as once, few or many counts, or as a class when the clone is expanded.

.,TRBJ1-5,medium-sized,TRBV6-5,CASSYGGAHQPQHF,TGTGCCAGCAGTTACGGTGGGGCTCATCAGCCCCAGCATTTT
.,TRBJ1-5,.,TRBV10-1,CASSDPSGLGGGNQPQHF,TGCGCCAGCAGTGATCCATCTGGTTTGGGTGGAGGCAATCAGCCCCAGCATTTT
.,TRBJ2-1,.,TRBV4-2,CASSQKYESEQFF,TGTGCCAGCAGCCAAAAGTACGAGAGTGAGCAGTTCTTC
.,TRBJ2-2,.,TRBV6-5,CASTTGGGGELFF,TGTGCCAGCACCACAGGGGGAGGGGGGGAGCTGTTTTTT
TRBD2,TRBJ2-5,once,TRBV28,CASTTFSVGTTQETQYF,TGTGCCAGCACCACATTCTCGGTTGGGACTACCCAAGAGACCCAGTACTTC
TRBD2,TRBJ2-2,few,TRBV9,CASSSWGLAGVSGELFF,TGTGCCAGCAGCTCATGGGGACTAGCGGGAGTAAGCGGGGAGCTGTTTTTT
.,TRBJ1-1,.,TRBV5-6,CASSLVNQGSTEAFF,TGTGCCAGCAGCTTGGTTAACCAGGGGAGCACTGAAGCTTTCTTT
.,TRBJ2-7,.,TRBV4-1,CASSETTDSSYEQYF,TGCGCCAGCAGCGAAACCACAGACAGCTCCTACGAGCAGTACTTC
.,TRBJ2-5,.,TRBV6-6,CASYAGGRFETQYF,TGTGCCAGTTACGCAGGGGGGCGGTTCGAGACCCAGTACTTC
.,TRBJ1-2,.,TRBV27,CASSPGHPSVGYTF,TGTGCCAGCAGTCCGGGACACCCGTCTGTGGGCTACACCTTC
TRBD2,TRBJ2-5,.,TRBV9,CASSGLSGGEETQYF,TGTGCCAGCAGCGGGTTATCGGGGGGGGAAGAGACCCAGTACTTC
.,TRBJ1-6,.,TRBV5-4,CATSRDTYNSPLHF,TGTGCCACGTCCCGGGACACCTATAATTCACCCCTCCACTTT
.,TRBJ2-7,many,TRBV6-5,CASSYAGIYEQYF,TGTGCCAGCAGTTACGCAGGGATCTACGAGCAGTACTTC
.,TRBJ2-1,.,TRBV9,CASSVFSQGQYNEQFF,TGTGCCAGCAGCGTGTTTTCCCAGGGTCAATACAATGAGCAGTTCTTC
TRBD2,TRBJ2-7,few,TRBV11-3,CASSLDEREIPDEQYF,TGTGCCAGCAGCTTAGACGAGCGGGAGATCCCCGATGAGCAGTACTTC
.,TRBJ2-7,.,TRBV27,CASSLSLTGREQYF,TGTGCCAGCAGTTTATCCCTCACGGGGAGGGAGCAGTACTTC
.,TRBJ1-2,.,TRBV27,CASSLAGNGHTF,TGTGCCAGCAGTTTAGCGGGAAATGGCCACACCTTC
.,TRBJ2-3,few,TRBV19,CASSIIPDSSTDTQYF,TGTGCCAGTAGTATAATTCCGGACTCCTCCACAGATACGCAGTATTTT
TRBD2,TRBJ2-5,.,TRBV11-2,CASSSGWRGGETQYF,TGTGCCAGCAGCTCCGGTTGGCGGGGGGGAGAGACCCAGTACTTC
.,TRBJ2-5,.,TRBV10-1,CARSWVPLAPGHSQETQYF,TGCGCCAGATCGTGGGTTCCCCTAGCCCCGGGACATAGTCAAGAGACCCAGTACTTC
.,TRBJ1-2,few,TRBV6-5,CASSSGETSGYTF,TGTGCCAGCAGCTCTGGGGAGACAAGTGGCTACACCTTC
TRBD1,TRBJ2-4,.,TRBV9,CASSARPGQAKNIQYF,TGTGCCAGCAGCGCTCGGCCGGGACAGGCCAAAAACATTCAGTACTTC
TRBD2,TRBJ2-3,.,TRBV29-1,CSVEDPSGSQSTDTQYF,TGCAGCGTTGAAGACCCTAGCGGGAGTCAGAGCACAGATACGCAGTATTTT
TRBD2,TRBJ2-1,once,TRBV18,CASSRTGTSVWNEQFF,TGTGCCAGCTCAAGGACCGGGACTAGCGTTTGGAATGAGCAGTTCTTC
.,TRBJ2-2,.,TRBV5-1,CASSLEPGTGELFF,TGCGCCAGCAGCTTGGAACCGGGCACCGGGGAGCTGTTTTTT
TRBD1,TRBJ2-7,.,TRBV15,CATSRDRYYEQYF,TGTGCCACCAGCAGGGACAGGTACTACGAGCAGTACTTC
.,TRBJ2-3,.,TRBV27,CASSSLSASTDTQYF,TGTGCCAGCAGCAGCTTGAGCGCTAGCACAGATACGCAGTATTTT
TRBD1,TRBJ2-7,.,TRBV7-3,CASSPGQGQYEQYF,TGTGCCAGCAGCCCCGGACAGGGGCAGTACGAGCAGTACTTC
.,TRBJ2-7,few,TRBV21-1,CASSKIEETGLVRQYF,TGTGCCAGCAGCAAAATTGAAGAGACAGGCCTGGTGCGGCAGTACTTC
.,TRBJ2-1,.,TRBV27,CAKCGPSLYNEQFF,TGTGCCAAATGTGGGCCCTCTCTCTACAATGAGCAGTTCTTC
TRBD2,TRBJ2-5,.,TRBV18,CASKTSGRQETQYF,TGTGCCAGCAAGACTAGCGGGAGACAAGAGACCCAGTACTTC
TRBD1,TRBJ2-3,.,TRBV6-1,CASSGYGQGAGDTQYF,TGTGCCAGCAGTGGGTACGGACAGGGGGCGGGAGATACGCAGTATTTT
TRBD1,TRBJ2-1,.,TRBV9,CASSVPTGAYYNEQFF,TGTGCCAGCAGTGTCCCAACAGGGGCATATTACAATGAGCAGTTCTTC
.,TRBJ2-1,few,TRBV7-9,CASSPPSVGYNEQFF,TGTGCCAGCAGCCCTCCTAGCGTCGGTTACAATGAGCAGTTCTTC
.,TRBJ1-4,.,TRBV7-6,CASSRYATNEKLFF,TGTGCCAGCAGCCGGTATGCAACTAATGAAAAACTGTTTTTT
.,TRBJ2-1,.,TRBV29-1,CSVEDRAYNEQFF,TGCAGCGTTGAAGATCGGGCCTACAATGAGCAGTTCTTC
TRBD2,TRBJ2-3,few,TRBV5-7,CASSLELAGTLTDTQYF,TGTGCCAGCAGCTTGGAACTAGCGGGGACCCTCACAGATACGCAGTATTTT
.,TRBJ1-1,.,TRBV4-1,CASSQAWSVVAFF,TGCGCCAGCAGCCAAGCATGGTCAGTGGTAGCTTTCTTT
TRBD1,TRBJ1-2,.,TRBV5-1,CASSPGTGGTNYGYTF,TGCGCCAGCAGCCCAGGGACAGGGGGAACTAACTATGGCTACACCTTC
TRBD2,TRBJ2-3,.,TRBV2,CAISGREDTDTQYF,TGTGCCATCTCAGGGCGGGAGGACACAGATACGCAGTATTTT
.,TRBJ1-1,.,TRBV19,CASSRTWTGTEAFF,TGTGCCAGTAGTCGAACGTGGACGGGAACTGAAGCTTTCTTT
.,TRBJ2-7,.,TRBV7-8,CASSRGASSYEQYF,TGTGCCAGCAGCCGGGGTGCAAGCTCCTACGAGCAGTACTTC
TRBD2,TRBJ2-7,once,TRBV7-9,CASSSPLAGGPYEQYF,TGTGCCAGCAGCTCTCCACTAGCGGGAGGACCCTACGAGCAGTACTTC
TRBD2,TRBJ2-7,few,TRBV6-1,CASSEGGGGSYEQYF,TGTGCCAGCAGTGAAGGCGGGGGGGGCTCCTACGAGCAGTACTTC
.,TRBJ2-7,.,TRBV9,CASSVEEQGIYEQYF,TGTGCCAGCAGCGTAGAAGAACAGGGTATCTACGAGCAGTACTTC
TRBD1,TRBJ1-1,.,TRBV5-4,CASNRGSEAFF,TGTGCCAGCAACAGGGGGTCTGAAGCTTTCTTT